This TCR beta chain was recovered during a study of T cell responses to AZD1222 COVID-19 vaccine. Notes on the study in general: Two doses of AZD1222 preceded a rise in Spike-specific TCR breadth and depth. The sample set comprised mostly white British donors with more females, and clonal diversity was possibly underestimated.

With respect to this clone: Its target is unknown.

V lost 6 bases, J lost 0 bases, and 11 bases stayed unmatched. The CDR3 is made up of 17 amino acids. Germline-derived CDR1 and CDR2 are LGHNT and FRNRAP. This table comes from immunoSEQ multiplex PCR, and its TCRdb copy is limited to in-frame clones, with some not included. The table lists approximately 110,000 clones, around 90% of them singletons. The chain has TRBV12-5 and TRBJ2-4, with 7 bases fitting TRBD1. The sequence derives from an adult in good health. The sequencing used peripheral blood, collected on day 0 of AZD1222 vaccination. CDR3 coding DNA: TGTGCTAGTGGGGAATCTCTTACAGGGGTAGCCAAAAACATTCAGTACTTC. It codes for CASGESLTGVAKNIQYF.